The clone carrying this TCR beta chain was found a few times. This sample was taken from a study of cytomegalovirus exposure and HLA in healthy donors. The study ran its PCR with 60 Vbeta and 13 Jbeta primers. Repertoires were generated with immunoSEQ multiplex PCR, while TCRdb's copy carries only in-frame clones and drops some. The repertoire consists of 130,000 to 150,000 clones, with approximately 80% occurring once and the leading ten covering about 13%. The germline gives CDR1 SGHRS, CDR2 YFSETQ. The length of the CDR3 is 18 residues. V lost 3 bases, J lost 7 bases, and 17 bases stayed unmatched.

The source of this sequence is a man in his forties in good health and CMV-seropositive. The chain recombines TRBV5-1 with TRBJ2-1; 9 bases map to TRBD2. What was sequenced was PBMCs. The CDR3 sequence: CASSSTPLAGAHENEQFF. The CDR3 DNA follows: TGCGCCAGCAGCTCAACCCCCTTAGCGGGAGCTCACGAGAATGAGCAGTTCTTC. Combining the CDR3 with reference TRBV5-1 and TRBJ2-1 gives the whole variable domain KAGVTQTPRYLIKTRGQQVTLSCSPISGHRSVSWYQQTPGQGLQFLFEYFSETQRNKGNFPGRFSGRQFSNSRSEMNVSTLELGDSALYLCASSSTPLAGAHENEQFFGPGTRLTVL.